This T cell receptor (beta chain) was found in a study of radiation and T cells in renal cell carcinoma. Time point given: baseline pretreatment blood. Sample treatment: 15 Gy SBRT to primary tumor, nephrectomy 4 weeks later. The assay was immunoSEQ multiplex PCR, and TCRdb's table has in-frame clones only and misses some. Among 140,000 to 150,000 clones, less than 90% were seen once, and the ten largest hold 4.1%. The CDR3 has 13 residues. V shed 9 bases and J shed 2 bases, with 10 bases lying between them. The V gene's germline CDR1 is ENHRY and CDR2 SYGVKD. With regard to this clone: The antigen is unknown.

Study-wide points: From baseline, blood top tumor clonotypes peaked at 2 weeks post-radiation. Pretreatment tumor biopsies were lacking, so baseline clonotypes are unknown.

Here the sequenced sample was blood, taken from a patient whose treatment included radiotherapy and nephrectomy. This receptor was taken from a woman between 65 and 79 years old with renal cell carcinoma. The chain employs TRBV10-3 and TRBJ2-2; maybe TRBD1 (6 bases). The CDR3 DNA reads TGTGCCATTGACAGGACCAACACCGGGGAGCTGTTTTTT. This translates into CAIDRTNTGELFF.